Below are 26 T cell receptor beta chains sequenced from a single sample in a study of post-analysis software for immune sequencing data. Whole-study findings and limits: TRBV segments more frequent in patients than in controls numbered five and included TRBV5-6, TRBV5-1 and TRBV20-1.

Their antigens remain unidentified. Unique molecular identifiers were built into the TCR beta cDNA libraries. A single record per CDR3 protein comes from TCRdb applying MiXCR to the PCR reads. The sample has under 200,000 distinct CDR3 sequences, approximately 28% seen once. Source material: blood. The origin of the receptors is a girl aged 2-17 years with multiple sclerosis.

This clonotype has more than one count but fewer than ten. This chain's CDR3 is CASSPMTGQGITEAFF. The CDR3 DNA sequence: TGTGCCAGCTCACCAATGACGGGACAGGGGATCACTGAAGCTTTCTTT. This chain joins TRBV18 and TRBJ1-1, with 10 bases lining up with TRBD1. CDR3 length equals 16 residues. Germline CDR1 is KGHSH and CDR2 is LQKENI. Losses at the gene ends were 2 bases for V and 4 bases for J; bases not matched to a gene: 7.

This clonotype was detected ten times or more. The chain joins TRBV28 to TRBJ2-1; D may correspond to TRBD1 or TRBD2 (5 bases each). The CDR3 spans 11 residues. Germline CDR1 is MDHEN and CDR2 is SYDVKM. Trimming pared 10 bases from V and 5 bases from J, leaving 9 bases between. The CDR3 bases are TGTGCCACGAGAGGGGACAATGAGCAGTTCTTC. Protein: CATRGDNEQFF.

The V and J genes are TRBV3-1 and TRBJ2-7; a possible D gene is TRBD2 (5 bases). V dropped 0 bases and J dropped 4 bases, with 13 bases sitting between them. CDR1 and CDR2 (germline): LGHDT, YNNKEL (reference sequence). The CDR3 length is 15 residues. The CDR3 is CASSQELAISYEQYF. The CDR3, as DNA: TGTGCCAGCAGCCAAGAGTTAGCGATCTCTTACGAGCAGTACTTC.

V and J are TRBV29-1 and TRBJ1-1, with D perhaps TRBD1 (6 bases). Germline values: CDR1 SQVTM, CDR2 ANQGSEA. The CDR3 is 13 residues long. V was trimmed by 7 bases and J by 3 bases, leaving 15 bases between them. The CDR3 bases are TGCAGCGCCTCCGTCGGGGGCGACACTGAAGCTTTCTTT. It translates to CSASVGGDTEAFF.

This chain joins TRBV13 and TRBJ1-2; D unresolved. V was shortened by 5 bases and J by 1 base, with 11 bases between the two germline ends. The germline V gene encodes CDR1 PRHDT and CDR2 FYEKMQ (reference sequence). This CDR3 is 14 amino acids long. The CDR3 is CASSPGRGNYGYTF. CDR3 bases: TGTGCCAGCAGCCCGGGCCGGGGTAACTATGGCTACACCTTC. Complete variable domain (other parts from reference TRBV13 and TRBJ1-2): AAGVIQSPRHLIKEKRETATLKCYPIPRHDTVYWYQQGPGQDPQFLISFYEKMQSDKGSIPDRFSAQQFSDYHSELNMSSLELGDSALYFCASSPGRGNYGYTFGSGTRLTVV.

A remark on this clonotype: A read error may be the cause here, since a much bigger clone is one base away. The chain carries TRBV5-1 and TRBJ2-4; possible D gene TRBD1, 6 bases. The DNA matches TRBJ2-5 better at its end, which makes the J call doubtful. Germline V gives CDR1 SGHRS, CDR2 YFSETQ. The CDR3 runs 14 residues. CDR3 bases: TGCGCCAGCAGCTTCCTGACAGGTCGAGAGACCCAGTACTTC. It yields the protein CASSFLTGRETQYF.

This clonotype was seen ten or more times. The V gene is TRBV12-3 or TRBV12-4, the J gene TRBJ1-5, with D uncertain. The CDR3 runs 14 residues. The V end lost 7 bases, the J end lost 3 bases, and 13 bases lay between the germline ends. In DNA, the CDR3 is TGTGCCAGCACCCAGTTAGGTAACAATCAGCCCCAGCATTTT. Protein product: CASTQLGNNQPQHF.

This clonotype was recorded only once. The chain joins TRBV4-1 to TRBJ2-7; D uncertain. CDR1 is MGHRA, CDR2 YSYEKL, per germline. This CDR3 spans 16 amino acids. V lost 0 bases and J lost 9, with 21 bases in between. The CDR3: CASSQESYVAVGGQYF. In DNA, the CDR3 is TGCGCCAGCAGCCAAGAATCGTACGTGGCTGTGGGCGGGCAGTACTTC.

This clonotype has at least ten counts. The rearrangement uses TRBV7-7 and TRBJ2-1; D is unresolved. Germline CDR1 is SSHAT and CDR2 is FNYEAQ (reference sequence). Deletions cut 5 bases from V and 5 bases from J, with 19 bases between. This CDR3 contains 16 residues. CDR3 nucleotides: TGTGCCAGCAGCCGCGAGTTCGGTGGGGAAGACAATGAGCAGTTCTTC. Its translation is CASSREFGGEDNEQFF.

The chain recombines TRBV15 with TRBJ2-5, with 8 bases identical to TRBD2. The end of the DNA is better explained by TRBJ2-7, so the J call may be wrong. Looked up from germline, CDR1 is LNHNV and CDR2 is YYDKDF (reference sequence). The CDR3 runs to 14 residues. The CDR3 nucleotides are TGTGCCACCAGCAGAGGAGGGACTAGCTACGAGCAGTACTTC. Its protein is CATSRGGTSYEQYF.

This clonotype was detected many times. The V gene is TRBV20-1, the J gene TRBJ2-7, with 7 bases matching TRBD1. After removal of 0 bases from V and 0 bases from J, the junction contained 5 bases not matched to a gene. The CDR3 contains 15 residues. Germline CDR1 and CDR2: DFQATT and SNEGSKA (reference sequence). The CDR3 DNA sequence: TGCAGTGCTAGAGACCCCGGGACAGACTCCTACGAGCAGTACTTC. It specifies CSARDPGTDSYEQYF.

The chain recombines TRBV7-9 with TRBJ2-1; D is perhaps TRBD2 (5 bases). The CDR3 has 13 amino acids. V lost 3 bases and J 8 bases, leaving 11 bases between the germline ends. From germline, CDR1 is SEHNR and CDR2 FQNEAQ (reference sequence). The CDR3 DNA reads as TGTGCCAGCAGCTTTTCCCTAGCTGATGAGCAGTTCTTC. Protein product: CASSFSLADEQFF. Supplemented by reference TRBV7-9 and TRBJ2-1, the full variable domain reads DTGVSQNPRHKITKRGQNVTFRCDPISEHNRLYWYRQTLGQGPEFLTYFQNEAQLEKSRLLSDRFSAERPKGSFSTLEIQRTEQGDSAMYLCASSFSLADEQFFGPGTRLTVL.

As concerns this clonotype: A read error may explain this, as a much larger clone is one base away. In DNA form, the CDR3 reads TGCAGCGTTCATAGCGGGAGAGGTGGGTACGAGCAGTACTTC. Residues: CSVHSGRGGYEQYF. This chain joins TRBV29-1 and TRBJ2-7, with TRBD2 matching 9 bases. There are 14 residues in the CDR3. Trimming cost V 5 bases and J 4 bases; bases outside gene matches: 9. CDR1 is SQVTM, CDR2 ANQGSEA, per germline.

This clonotype showed up many times. The rearrangement joins TRBV5-1 to TRBJ2-7; D remains unclear. Germline assignment: CDR1 SGHRS and CDR2 YFSETQ. V dropped 0 bases and J dropped 4 bases, with 11 bases sitting between them. The CDR3 extends over 14 amino acids. For the CDR3, the DNA is TGCGCCAGCAGCTTGGCTAGGCAGTCTTACGAGCAGTACTTC. Its protein product is CASSLARQSYEQYF.

This clonotype was recorded at least ten times. The rearrangement uses TRBV29-1 and TRBJ2-7; D call uncertain. V lost 5 bases and J 3 bases, leaving 11 bases between the germline ends. Germline V gene lookup returns CDR1 SQVTM and CDR2 ANQGSEA. This CDR3 contains 12 residues. CDR3 in DNA: TGCAGCGTTATCGTCCCGAACTACGAGCAGTACTTC. Encoded protein: CSVIVPNYEQYF.

V is TRBV27 and J is TRBJ1-1, with 8 positions matching TRBD1. Looked up from germline, CDR1 is MNHEY and CDR2 is SMNVEV (reference sequence). The V and J ends lost 6 bases and 5 bases, in that order; junction bases with no gene match: 5. There are 13 residues in the CDR3. CDR3 residues: CASSRRGRTEAFF. CDR3 nucleotides: TGTGCCAGCAGCCGCAGGGGGCGGACTGAAGCTTTCTTT.

In this sample, this clonotype turned up many times. This chain uses TRBV12-3 or TRBV12-4 with TRBJ1-2; 10 bases are shared with TRBD1. With 4 bases clipped from V and 2 bases from J, the junction kept 10 bases outside the gene matches. This CDR3 is built from 17 residues. The DNA for the CDR3 is TGTGCCAGCAGTTCAAACCTCCGGGACAGGGGAAACTATGGCTACACCTTC. This translates into CASSSNLRDRGNYGYTF.

This clonotype was found a few times. The chain is built from TRBV10-3 and TRBJ2-6; 9 bases map to TRBD2. The CDR3 is 17 amino acids. The junction had 3 bases not matched to a gene; V was cut back by 1 base and J by 2 bases. Germline values: CDR1 ENHRY, CDR2 SYGVKD. CDR3 region: CAISEFSGGPGANVLTF. The DNA for the CDR3 is TGTGCCATCAGTGAGTTTAGCGGGGGCCCTGGGGCCAACGTCCTGACTTTC.

This clonotype was observed a few times. The chain employs TRBV5-1 and TRBJ1-4; D not resolved. Germline CDR1 SGHRS, CDR2 YFSETQ. The CDR3 sequence is 14 residues long. V gave up 0 bases and J gave up 5 bases, with 8 bases separating them. The CDR3 coding sequence is TGCGCCAGCAGCTTGGGGCCAGAAAATGAAAAACTGTTTTTT. It specifies CASSLGPENEKLFF.

This chain uses TRBV5-1 with TRBJ2-1; 7 nucleotides align to TRBD2. V was clipped by 0 bases and J by 9 bases; unmatched bases: 3. The germline gives CDR1 SGHRS, CDR2 YFSETQ. The CDR3 runs to 13 residues. The CDR3 loop is CASSLGGGVEQFF. CDR3 nucleotides: TGCGCCAGCAGCTTGGGGGGGGGAGTTGAGCAGTTCTTC.

This clonotype was seen at least ten times. The V gene is TRBV5-1, the J gene TRBJ2-1; maybe TRBD2 (5 bases). Looked up from germline, CDR1 is SGHRS and CDR2 is YFSETQ. The V and J ends lost 4 bases and 8 bases respectively, with 13 bases between them. The CDR3 contains 13 residues. CDR3 amino acids: CASSPQRIHEQFF. Written as DNA, the CDR3 is TGCGCCAGCAGCCCCCAGCGGATCCATGAGCAGTTCTTC.

The rearrangement joins TRBV25-1 to TRBJ2-4; D is possibly TRBD1 (5 bases). With the DNA end fitting TRBJ2-7 better, the J assignment may be wrong. The CDR3 loop spans 14 amino acids. Germline CDR1 reads MGHDK; CDR2 reads SYGVNS. Written as DNA, the CDR3 is TGTGCCAGCACTACTACAGCAGGGATCTACGAGCAGTACTTC. This encodes CASTTTAGIYEQYF.

In this sample, this clonotype turned up a few times. Since a much larger clone is just one base distant, this may be a read error. The chain couples TRBV20-1 to TRBJ1-2; a weak D match, TRBD1 (5 bases). The length of the CDR3 is 13 residues. Germline CDR1 reads DFQATT; CDR2 reads SNEGSKA (reference sequence). CDR3 sequence (DNA): TGCAGTACTAGAGGGGCAGAAACCTATGGCTACACCTTC. This encodes CSTRGAETYGYTF.

Of note for this clonotype: This may be a read error, as it is one base from a much larger clone. The rearrangement links TRBV7-9 to TRBJ2-1; the D is unclear. V dropped 1 base and J dropped 10 bases, with 11 bases sitting between them. The CDR3 consists of 13 residues. From germline, CDR1 is SEHNR and CDR2 FQNEAQ (reference sequence). The CDR3: CASSLEGGYEQFF. For the CDR3, the DNA is TGTGCCAGCAGCTTAGAAGGCGGCTACGAGCAGTTCTTC.

The chain employs TRBV7-3 and TRBJ2-3, with D unresolved. The CDR3 runs to 13 residues. Germline CDR1 and CDR2: SGHTA and FQGTGA. The V gene lost 4 bases and the J gene lost 3 bases, with 8 bases spanning the gap. The CDR3 DNA reads TGTGCCAGCAGCTCGTTCGGGACAGATACGCAGTATTTT. Translation gives CASSSFGTDTQYF.

V is TRBV28 and J is TRBJ2-5; D is uncertain. This CDR3 contains 14 residues. Trimming took off 5 bases at V and 7 bases at J, with 17 bases between the two ends. Per germline, CDR1 MDHEN and CDR2 SYDVKM. CDR3 residues: CASSPAGPLGTQYF. The CDR3 DNA reads as TGTGCCAGCAGTCCCGCCGGGCCCTTGGGGACCCAGTACTTC.